Below are 3 T cell receptor beta chains sequenced from a single sample in a study of blood T cell repertoires in COVID-19. Libraries were prepared by immunoSEQ multiplex PCR; TCRdb keeps only in-frame clonotypes and omits some of them. The repertoire holds 95,000 to 110,000 clones, with approximately 88% as singletons. Specimen: peripheral blood. All receptors come from a woman in her sixties with acute or convalescent COVID-19.

V and J are TRBV5-1 and TRBJ1-2, with D hard to call. The germline V and J ends were trimmed by 8 bases and 8 bases, with 16 bases remaining between them. The CDR3 contains 12 residues. The V gene's germline CDR1 is SGHRS and CDR2 YFSETQ. CDR3 protein: CASKDGMEGYTF. The CDR3 nucleotides are TGCGCCAGTAAGGACGGGATGGAGGGCTACACCTTC.

This clone is a singleton in its sample. The chain joins TRBV12-5 to TRBJ2-3; D not resolved. Trimming cost V 1 base and J 2 bases, with 7 bases left between them. Germline values: CDR1 LGHNT, CDR2 FRNRAP. There are 14 residues in the CDR3. The CDR3 spells CASGLGAFTDTQYF. CDR3 nucleotides: TGTGCTAGTGGTTTGGGGGCCTTCACAGATACGCAGTATTTT. Drawing the rest from reference TRBV12-5 and TRBJ2-3, the complete variable domain is DARVTQTPRHKVTEMGQEVTMRCQPILGHNTVFWYRQTMMQGLELLAYFRNRAPLDDSGMPKDRFSAEMPDATLATLKIQPSEPRDSAVYFCASGLGAFTDTQYFGPGTRLTVL.

J is TRBJ2-2 and V is TRBV5-5; 13 bases agree with TRBD2. This CDR3 region has 17 residues. The V gene end was trimmed by 5 bases and the J gene end by 5 bases; junction bases not matched to a gene: 9. Germline V gene data show CDR1 as SGHKS and CDR2 as YYEKEE (reference sequence). The CDR3, as DNA: TGTGCCAGCAGGTTACTAGCGGGAGGGCCTGGAACCGGGGAGCTGTTTTTT. It is translated as CASRLLAGGPGTGELFF.